The 8 T cell receptor beta chains reported below all come from one sample, sequenced in a study of T-cell memory formation after mild COVID-19. One entry per CDR3 protein, called by TCRdb with MiXCR from the 5' RACE reads. The table lists more than 75,000 distinct CDR3 sequences, approximately 15% of them singletons. The sequenced sample was PBMCs or a T cell subset sorted from them (not recorded which). The receptor source for this set is an adult woman who had mild COVID-19 (a few samples of this study predate the infection). Cell type and time point are not known.

V gene TRBV4-3 combines with J gene TRBJ2-3; 7 bases match TRBD2. This CDR3 is built from 21 residues. CDR1 is LGHNA and CDR2 is YSLEER in the germline V gene. V lost 0 bases and J lost 0; bases outside the gene matches: 18. The CDR3: CASSQDYAVERGRSSTDTQYF. For the CDR3, the DNA is TGCGCCAGCAGCCAAGACTACGCGGTGGAGCGGGGCCGATCTAGCACAGATACGCAGTATTTT.

This chain joins TRBV27 and TRBJ1-6, with a possible D match to TRBD1 (6 bases). The CDR3 covers 14 residues. Per germline, CDR1 MNHEY and CDR2 SMNVEV (reference sequence). V was pared by 6 bases and J by 7 bases, with 13 bases between. CDR3 region: CASSPGVGNSPLHF. The CDR3 DNA follows: TGTGCCAGCAGCCCAGGGGTCGGGAATTCACCCCTCCACTTT.

This clonotype showed up many times. V and J are TRBV19 and TRBJ2-1; D is unclear. CDR3 length: 15 residues. Germline lookup yields CDR1 LNHDA and CDR2 SQIVND (reference sequence). The V and J ends lost 4 bases and 4 bases respectively, with 14 bases between them. The CDR3 here is CASSTLTVGYNEQFF. The CDR3 DNA reads as TGTGCCAGTAGTACTCTCACAGTAGGTTACAATGAGCAGTTCTTC.

This clonotype came up a few times. The rearrangement joins TRBV12-3 or TRBV12-4 to TRBJ2-7; D unclear. This CDR3 is built from 12 residues. V was trimmed by 1 base and J by 6 bases, leaving 7 bases between them. Written as DNA, the CDR3 is TGTGCCAGCAGTTTAGGGAACCGCGAGCAGTACTTC. Translated, it gives CASSLGNREQYF.

Only a few counts were recorded for this clonotype. The rearrangement links TRBV25-1 to TRBJ1-1, with D perhaps TRBD1 (5 bases). CDR1 is MGHDK, CDR2 SYGVNS, per germline. V lost 6 bases and J lost 3, with 8 bases in between. The CDR3 has 12 amino acids. The CDR3 DNA sequence: TGTGCCAGCAGGACAGAACACACTGAAGCTTTCTTT. Protein: CASRTEHTEAFF.

The chain links TRBV7-6 to TRBJ2-5; D gene uncertain. The length of the CDR3 is 14 residues. Germline V gene sequence: CDR1 SGHVS, CDR2 FNYEAQ. V lost 5 bases and J lost 3, with 13 bases in between. This chain's CDR3 is CASSASKAEETQYF. The CDR3 bases are TGTGCCAGCAGCGCATCTAAGGCCGAAGAGACCCAGTACTTC. The variable domain in full, completed from reference TRBV7-6 and TRBJ2-5, reads GAGVSQSPRYKVTKRGQDVALRCDPISGHVSLYWYRQALGQGPEFLTYFNYEAQQDKSGLPNDRFSAERPEGSISTLTIQRTEQRDSAMYRCASSASKAEETQYFGPGTRLLVL.

The J gene is TRBJ2-3, the V gene TRBV14, with D uncertain. In germline, CDR1 is SGHDN, CDR2 FVKESK. This CDR3 is built from 16 residues. Trimming pared 2 bases from V and 2 bases from J, leaving 14 bases between. The CDR3 DNA reads TGTGCCAGCAGCCAACGCCCACACGGGTACACAGATACGCAGTATTTT. This gives the protein CASSQRPHGYTDTQYF.

A word on this clonotype: The junction departs from germline at one end; a sequencing error may be responsible. J is TRBJ2-7 and V is TRBV5-1; D unclear. The germline gives CDR1 SGHRS, CDR2 YFSETQ. This CDR3 has 20 amino acids. CDR3 DNA sequence: TGCGCCAGAAGCTTGGACCCGCAAAACCCGACGGTCGGTTCGTGGGGCGAGCAGTACTTC. Protein: CARSLDPQNPTVGSWGEQYF.